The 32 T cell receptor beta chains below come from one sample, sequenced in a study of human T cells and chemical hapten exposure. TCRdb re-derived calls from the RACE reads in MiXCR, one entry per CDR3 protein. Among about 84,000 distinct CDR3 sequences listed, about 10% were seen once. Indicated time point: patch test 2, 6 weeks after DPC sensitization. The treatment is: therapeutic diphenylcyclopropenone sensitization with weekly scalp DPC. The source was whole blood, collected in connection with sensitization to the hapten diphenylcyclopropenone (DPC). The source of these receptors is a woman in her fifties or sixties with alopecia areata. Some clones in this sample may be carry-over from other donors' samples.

DNA of the CDR3: TGTGCCAGCAGCGTAGAGGGCAGGGGTACCGGGGAGCTGTTTTTT. Amino acid sequence: CASSVEGRGTGELFF. The rearrangement uses TRBV9 and TRBJ2-2, with D possibly matching TRBD1 (6 bases). Germline CDR1 SGDLS, CDR2 YYNGEE. Trimming pared 0 bases from V and 5 bases from J, leaving 11 bases between. The CDR3 extends over 15 amino acids.

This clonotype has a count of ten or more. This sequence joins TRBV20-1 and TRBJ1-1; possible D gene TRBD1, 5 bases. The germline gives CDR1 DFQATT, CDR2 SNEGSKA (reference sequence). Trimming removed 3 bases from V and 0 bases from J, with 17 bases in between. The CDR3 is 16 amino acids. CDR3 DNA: TGCAGTGCTAGGCCCCAGGGTGGGCTAATGAACACTGAAGCTTTCTTT. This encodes CSARPQGGLMNTEAFF.

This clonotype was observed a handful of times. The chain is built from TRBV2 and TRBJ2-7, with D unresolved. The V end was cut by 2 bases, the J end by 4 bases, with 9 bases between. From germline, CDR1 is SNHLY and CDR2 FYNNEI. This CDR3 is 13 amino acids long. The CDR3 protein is CASSEFEFYEQYF. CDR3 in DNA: TGTGCCAGCAGTGAATTTGAGTTTTACGAGCAGTACTTC.

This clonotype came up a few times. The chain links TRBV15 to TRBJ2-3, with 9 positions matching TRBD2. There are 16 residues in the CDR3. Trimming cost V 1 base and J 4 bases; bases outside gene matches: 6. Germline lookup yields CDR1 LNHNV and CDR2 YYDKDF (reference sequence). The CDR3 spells CATSRGAGGYADTQYF. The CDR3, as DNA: TGTGCCACCAGCAGAGGGGCGGGAGGGTATGCAGATACGCAGTATTTT.

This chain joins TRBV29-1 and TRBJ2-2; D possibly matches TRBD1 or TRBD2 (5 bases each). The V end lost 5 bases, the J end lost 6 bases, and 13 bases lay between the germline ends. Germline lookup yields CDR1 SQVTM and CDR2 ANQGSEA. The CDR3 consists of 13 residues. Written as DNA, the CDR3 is TGCAGCGTTTTAGCGCAGGGTGCCGGGGAGCTGTTTTTT. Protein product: CSVLAQGAGELFF.

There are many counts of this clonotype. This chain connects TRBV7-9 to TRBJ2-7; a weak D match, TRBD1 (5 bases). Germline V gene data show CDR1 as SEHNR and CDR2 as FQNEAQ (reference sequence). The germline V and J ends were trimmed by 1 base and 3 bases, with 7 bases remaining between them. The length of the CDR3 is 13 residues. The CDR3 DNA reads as TGTGCCAGCAGCTTAGGCAGGGACTACGAGCAGTACTTC. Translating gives CASSLGRDYEQYF.

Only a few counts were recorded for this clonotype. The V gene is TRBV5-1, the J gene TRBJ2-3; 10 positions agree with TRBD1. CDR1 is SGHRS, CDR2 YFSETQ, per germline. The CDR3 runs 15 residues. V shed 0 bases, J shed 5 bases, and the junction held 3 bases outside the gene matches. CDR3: CASSLGQGAEDTQYF. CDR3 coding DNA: TGCGCCAGCAGCTTGGGACAGGGGGCAGAAGATACGCAGTATTTT.

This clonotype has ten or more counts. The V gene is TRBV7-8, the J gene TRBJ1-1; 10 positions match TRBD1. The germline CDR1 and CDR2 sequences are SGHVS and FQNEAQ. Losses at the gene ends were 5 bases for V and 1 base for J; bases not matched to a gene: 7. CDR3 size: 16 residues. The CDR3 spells CASSRQGAHSNTEAFF. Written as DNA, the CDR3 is TGTGCCAGCAGCCGACAGGGGGCACATTCGAACACTGAAGCTTTCTTT. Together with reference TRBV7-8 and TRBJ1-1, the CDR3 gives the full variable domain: GAGVSQSPRYKVAKRGQDVALRCDPISGHVSLFWYQQALGQGPEFLTYFQNEAQLDKSGLPSDRFFAERPEGSVSTLKIQRTQQEDSAVYLCASSRQGAHSNTEAFFGQGTRLTVV.

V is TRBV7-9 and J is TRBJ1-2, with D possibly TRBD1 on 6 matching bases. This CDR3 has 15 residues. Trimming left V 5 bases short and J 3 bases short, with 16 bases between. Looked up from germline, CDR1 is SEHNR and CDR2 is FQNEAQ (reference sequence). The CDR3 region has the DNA TGTGCCAGCAGCCCGGACAGAGCTTTAGACTATGGCTACACCTTC. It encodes CASSPDRALDYGYTF.

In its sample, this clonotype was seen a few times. The CDR3 DNA reads TGTGCCAGCAGTGGACAGCAGGGGGAACTTTACTATGGCTACACCTTC. Protein sequence: CASSGQQGELYYGYTF. V is TRBV25-1 and J is TRBJ1-2; 7 positions match TRBD1. J gave up 3 bases and V 4 bases, and 11 bases lay outside the gene matches. Per the germline V gene, CDR1 is MGHDK and CDR2 is SYGVNS. CDR3 length: 16 amino acids.

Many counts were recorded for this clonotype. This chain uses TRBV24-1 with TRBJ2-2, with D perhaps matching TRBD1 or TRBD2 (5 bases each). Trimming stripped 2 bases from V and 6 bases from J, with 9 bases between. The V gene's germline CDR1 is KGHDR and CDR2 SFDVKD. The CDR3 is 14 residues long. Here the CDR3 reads CATSDSRGPGELFF. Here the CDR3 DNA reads TGTGCCACCAGTGATTCCCGGGGACCCGGGGAGCTGTTTTTT.

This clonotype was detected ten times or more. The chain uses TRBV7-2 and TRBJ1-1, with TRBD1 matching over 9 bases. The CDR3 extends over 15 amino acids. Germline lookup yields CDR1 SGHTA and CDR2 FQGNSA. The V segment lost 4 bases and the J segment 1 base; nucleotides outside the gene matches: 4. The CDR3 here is CASSSQGQGNTEAFF. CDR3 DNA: TGTGCCAGCAGCTCCCAGGGACAGGGGAACACTGAAGCTTTCTTT.

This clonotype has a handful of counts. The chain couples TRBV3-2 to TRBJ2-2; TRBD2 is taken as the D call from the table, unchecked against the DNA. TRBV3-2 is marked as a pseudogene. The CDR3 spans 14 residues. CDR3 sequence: CASSLSGRAGELFF. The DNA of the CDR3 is TGTGCCAGCAGCCTTAGCGGGAGGGCCGGGGAGCTGTTTTTT.

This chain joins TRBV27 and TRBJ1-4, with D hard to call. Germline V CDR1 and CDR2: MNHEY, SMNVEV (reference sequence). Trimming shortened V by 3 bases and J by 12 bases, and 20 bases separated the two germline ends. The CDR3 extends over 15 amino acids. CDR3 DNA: TGTGCCAGCAGTTTTGCGGCGGGGTCTGGGTTGGAACTGTTTTTT. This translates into CASSFAAGSGLELFF.

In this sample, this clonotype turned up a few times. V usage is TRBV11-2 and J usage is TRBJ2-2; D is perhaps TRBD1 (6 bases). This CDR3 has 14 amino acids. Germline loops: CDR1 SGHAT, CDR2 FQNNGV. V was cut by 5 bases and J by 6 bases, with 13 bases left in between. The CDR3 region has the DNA TGTGCCAGCAGCGCGACAGGAATTTCCGGGGAGCTGTTTTTT. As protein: CASSATGISGELFF.

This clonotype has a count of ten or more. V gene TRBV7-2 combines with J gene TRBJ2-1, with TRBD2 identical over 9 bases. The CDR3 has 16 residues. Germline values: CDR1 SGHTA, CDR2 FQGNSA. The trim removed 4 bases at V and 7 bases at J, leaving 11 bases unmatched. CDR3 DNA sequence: TGTGCCAGCAGCTGGTCCCGAGTAGCGGGAGCAAATGAGCAGTTCTTC. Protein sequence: CASSWSRVAGANEQFF. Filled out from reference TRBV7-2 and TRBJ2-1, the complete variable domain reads GAGVSQSPSNKVTEKGKDVELRCDPISGHTALYWYRQSLGQGLEFLIYFQGNSAPDKSGLPSDRFSAERTGGSVSTLTIQRTQQEDSAVYLCASSWSRVAGANEQFFGPGTRLTVL.

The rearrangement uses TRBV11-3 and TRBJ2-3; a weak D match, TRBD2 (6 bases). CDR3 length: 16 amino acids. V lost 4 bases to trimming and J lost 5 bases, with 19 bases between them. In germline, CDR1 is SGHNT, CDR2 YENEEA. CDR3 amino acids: CASSSGLQTLQDTQYF. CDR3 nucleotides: TGTGCCAGCAGCTCGGGACTCCAAACCCTCCAAGATACGCAGTATTTT.

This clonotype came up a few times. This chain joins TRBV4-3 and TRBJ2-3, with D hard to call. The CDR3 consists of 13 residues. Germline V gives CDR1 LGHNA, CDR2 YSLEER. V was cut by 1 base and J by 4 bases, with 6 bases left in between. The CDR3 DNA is TGCGCCAGCAGCCAAGTTCCTTCAGATACGCAGTATTTT. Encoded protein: CASSQVPSDTQYF.

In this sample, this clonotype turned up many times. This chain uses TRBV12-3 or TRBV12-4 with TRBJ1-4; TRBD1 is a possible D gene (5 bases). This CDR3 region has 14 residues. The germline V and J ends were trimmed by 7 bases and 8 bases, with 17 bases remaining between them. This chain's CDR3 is CASNGGTLTEKLFF. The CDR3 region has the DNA TGTGCCAGCAACGGAGGGACCTTAACAGAAAAACTGTTTTTT.

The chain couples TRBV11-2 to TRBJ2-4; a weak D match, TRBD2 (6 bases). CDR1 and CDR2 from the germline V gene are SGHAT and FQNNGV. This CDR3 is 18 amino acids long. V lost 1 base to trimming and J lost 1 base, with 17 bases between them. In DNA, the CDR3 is TGTGCCAGCAGCTTAGTGTCCGGGAGCTCGAGGGCCAAAAACATTCAGTACTTC. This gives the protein CASSLVSGSSRAKNIQYF.

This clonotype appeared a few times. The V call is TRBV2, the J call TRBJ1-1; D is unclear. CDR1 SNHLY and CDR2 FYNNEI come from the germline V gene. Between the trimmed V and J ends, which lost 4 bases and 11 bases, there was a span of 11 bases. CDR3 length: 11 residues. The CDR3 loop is CASSVNRVAFF. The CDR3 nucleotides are TGTGCCAGCAGTGTGAATAGGGTTGCTTTCTTT.

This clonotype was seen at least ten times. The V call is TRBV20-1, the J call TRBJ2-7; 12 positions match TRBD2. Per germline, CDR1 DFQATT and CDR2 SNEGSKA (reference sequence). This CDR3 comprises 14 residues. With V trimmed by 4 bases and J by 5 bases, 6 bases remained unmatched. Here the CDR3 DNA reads TGCAGTGCTAAAATGACTAGCGGGAGAGACGAGCAGTACTTC. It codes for CSAKMTSGRDEQYF.

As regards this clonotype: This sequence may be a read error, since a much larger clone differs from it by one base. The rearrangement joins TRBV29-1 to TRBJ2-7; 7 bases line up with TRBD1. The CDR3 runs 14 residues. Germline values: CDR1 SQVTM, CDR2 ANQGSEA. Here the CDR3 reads CGVNPGTATYEQYF. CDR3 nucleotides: TGCGGCGTTAATCCCGGGACAGCGACCTACGAGCAGTACTTC.

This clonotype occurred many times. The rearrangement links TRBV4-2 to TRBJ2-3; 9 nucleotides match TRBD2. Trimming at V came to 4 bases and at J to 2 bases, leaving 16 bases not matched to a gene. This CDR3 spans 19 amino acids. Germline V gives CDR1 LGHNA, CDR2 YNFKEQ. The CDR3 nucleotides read TGTGCCAGCAGCCCCGGGGGGGGGCGGCTAGCGGGATACACAGATACGCAGTATTTT. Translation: CASSPGGGRLAGYTDTQYF.

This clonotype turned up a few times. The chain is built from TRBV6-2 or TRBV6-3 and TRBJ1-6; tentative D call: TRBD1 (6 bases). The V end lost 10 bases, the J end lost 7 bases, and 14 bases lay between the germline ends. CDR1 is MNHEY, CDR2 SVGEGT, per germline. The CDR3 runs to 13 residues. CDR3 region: CAMRPDSNSPLHF. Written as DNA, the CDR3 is TGTGCCATGCGACCGGACAGCAATTCACCCCTCCACTTT.

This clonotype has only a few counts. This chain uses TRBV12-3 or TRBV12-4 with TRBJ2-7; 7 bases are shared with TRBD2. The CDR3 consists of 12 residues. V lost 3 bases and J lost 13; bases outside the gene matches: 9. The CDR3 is CASSFSGLAAYF. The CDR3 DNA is TGTGCCAGCAGTTTTTCCGGTCTAGCGGCATACTTC.

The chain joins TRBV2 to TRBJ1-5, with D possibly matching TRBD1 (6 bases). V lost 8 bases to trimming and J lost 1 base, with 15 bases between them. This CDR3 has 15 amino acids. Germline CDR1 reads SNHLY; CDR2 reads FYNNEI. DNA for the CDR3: TGTGCCAGCGCCCCCAGGGGTGTAAGCAATCAGCCCCAGCATTTT. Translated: CASAPRGVSNQPQHF.

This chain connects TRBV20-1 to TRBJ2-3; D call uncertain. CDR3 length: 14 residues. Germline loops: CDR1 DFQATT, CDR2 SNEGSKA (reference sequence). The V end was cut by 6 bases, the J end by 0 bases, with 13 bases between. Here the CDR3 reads CSAVPATSTDTQYF. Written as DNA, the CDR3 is TGCAGTGCCGTACCAGCGACTAGCACAGATACGCAGTATTTT.

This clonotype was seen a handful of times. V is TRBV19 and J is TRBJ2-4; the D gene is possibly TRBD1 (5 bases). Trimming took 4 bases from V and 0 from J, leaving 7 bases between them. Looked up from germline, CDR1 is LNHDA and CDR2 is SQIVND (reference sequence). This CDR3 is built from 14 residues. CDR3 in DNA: TGTGCCAGTAGTAGACAGCTAGCCAAAAACATTCAGTACTTC. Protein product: CASSRQLAKNIQYF. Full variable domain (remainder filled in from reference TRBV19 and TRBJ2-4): DGGITQSPKYLFRKEGQNVTLSCEQNLNHDAMYWYRQDPGQGLRLIYYSQIVNDFQKGDIAEGYSVSREKKESFPLTVTSAQKNPTAFYLCASSRQLAKNIQYFGAGTRLSVL.

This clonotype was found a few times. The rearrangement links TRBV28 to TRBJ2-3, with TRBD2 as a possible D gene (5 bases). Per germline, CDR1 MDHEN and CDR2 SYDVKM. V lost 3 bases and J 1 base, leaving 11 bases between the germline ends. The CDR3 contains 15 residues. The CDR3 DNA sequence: TGTGCCAGCAGTTTTCAGCGGCGGGGCACAGATACGCAGTATTTT. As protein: CASSFQRRGTDTQYF.

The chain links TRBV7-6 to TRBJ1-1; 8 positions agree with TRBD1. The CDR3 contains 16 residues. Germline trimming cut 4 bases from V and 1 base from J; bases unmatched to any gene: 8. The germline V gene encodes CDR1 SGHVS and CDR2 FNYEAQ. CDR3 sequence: CASSSGQGKGNTEAFF. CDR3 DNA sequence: TGTGCCAGCAGCTCAGGACAGGGAAAGGGGAACACTGAAGCTTTCTTT.

The DNA for the CDR3 is TGTGCCAGCTCACCACAGGGGAGGAACACTGAAGCTTTCTTT. Its translation: CASSPQGRNTEAFF. This chain joins TRBV18 and TRBJ1-1; D perhaps matches TRBD1 (5 bases). With 1 base removed from V and 1 base from J, the gap between germline ends came to 7 bases. The CDR3 contains 14 residues. The germline V gene encodes CDR1 KGHSH and CDR2 LQKENI.